This T cell receptor (beta chain) emerged from a study of blood T cell repertoires in COVID-19. About the research overall: From the United States, Italy and Spain came samples of acute and convalescent COVID-19. T cells, B-cell-depleted T cells, or PBMCs supplied cDNA or gDNA.

CDR3 size: 15 residues. V lost 0 bases, J lost 7 bases, and 3 bases stayed unmatched. Germline V gene sequence: CDR1 MNHEY, CDR2 SVGAGI. Authors' analysis steps: Amplification from reference gene primers served as the basis for estimated nucleated cell counts. Some clones are missing from TCRdb's copy, which holds only in-frame ones; the method was immunoSEQ multiplex PCR. The V and J calls and clone size were taken over from that table, and D and trimming were inferred from the DNA. The table includes a few hundred thousand clones, just under 85% detected once. The gene calls are TRBV6-5 and TRBJ1-6; 7 bases map to TRBD1. The receptor's source is an elderly man with acute or convalescent COVID-19. Sequenced: peripheral blood. CDR3 amino acids: CASSYSGRGNSPLHF. Written as DNA, the CDR3 is TGTGCCAGCAGTTACTCAGGCAGGGGGAATTCACCCCTCCACTTT.